This T cell receptor (beta chain) was sequenced in a study of T cell repertoires in cytomegalovirus infection. In the study overall: In public TCR beta signatures, there were indications of both CMV infection and matching HLA type.

The table lists this clonotype with a few counts. Antigen specificity is unknown. Study conclusions and caveats: The ex vivo response was dominated by HLA-C-restricted CMV-specific TCR beta clonotypes. Pooled public TCR beta family frequency picked out CMV carriers with the relevant HLA.

TCRdb redid the calling of the reads with MiXCR, one entry per CDR3 protein. This table holds under 350,000 distinct CDR3 sequences, more than 8% found once. Germline V gene lookup returns CDR1 MNHEY and CDR2 SVGAGI. The CDR3 extends over 17 amino acids. The V end was cut by 3 bases, the J end by 3 bases, with 17 bases between. The chain has TRBV6-5 and TRBJ1-4; D is unresolved. The source of this sequence is a human donor in good health (CMV status not recorded). Some clones in this sample may be carry-over from other donors' samples. Sequencing was performed on PBMCs. This chain's CDR3 is CASSYRPLGGANEKLFF. The CDR3 DNA reads TGTGCCAGCAGTTATCGGCCCCTTGGCGGGGCTAATGAAAAACTGTTTTTT.